This is a list of T cell receptor beta chains from one sample in a study of T cells in Graves' hyperthyroidism and ophthalmopathy. MiXCR, run by TCRdb on the multiplex PCR reads, gives a single entry per CDR3 protein. Here the sample spans 200,000 to 300,000 distinct CDR3 sequences, around 25% being singletons. Sequencing was carried out using blood. The receptors come from a woman in her forties with Graves' ophthalmopathy. Each CDR3 is given with its conserved first and last residue. A D gene is named only where the DNA matches it firmly. Size is stated for part of the rows, as once, few or many counts, or as a class when the clone is expanded.

j_gene | d_gene | v_gene | abundance | CDR3aa | CDR3nt
TRBJ2-5 | - | TRBV6-1 | few | CASSATRLGTQYF | TGTGCCAGCAGTGCGACTAGATTGGGGACCCAGTACTTC
TRBJ2-3 | - | TRBV5-5 | many | CASRNRAPTDTQYF | TGTGCCAGCAGAAACAGGGCACCGACAGATACGCAGTATTTT
TRBJ1-5 | - | TRBV20-1 | many | CSARDLEDTRREQPQHF | TGCAGTGCTAGAGATCTTGAGGACACGCGAAGGGAACAGCCCCAGCATTTT
TRBJ2-5 | TRBD2 | TRBV10-3 | few | CAISETSGREETQYF | TGTGCCATCAGTGAAACTAGCGGGAGGGAAGAGACCCAGTACTTC
TRBJ1-1 | - | TRBV19 | many | CASSRGRTEAFF | TGTGCCAGTAGTAGAGGGCGAACTGAAGCTTTCTTT
TRBJ2-7 | TRBD1 | TRBV19 | many | CASSLGQGLGEQYF | TGTGCCAGTAGTTTGGGACAGGGGCTCGGCGAGCAGTACTTC
TRBJ1-5 | - | TRBV2 | - | CASSQGFGWSNQPQHF | TGCGCCAGCAGCCAAGGTTTTGGGTGGAGCAATCAGCCCCAGCATTTT
TRBJ2-7 | TRBD2 | TRBV6-2/TRBV6-3 | few | CASSYSGLAGRYEQYF | TGTGCCAGCAGTTACTCAGGACTAGCGGGTCGCTACGAGCAGTACTTC
TRBJ2-5 | - | TRBV6-1 | - | CASARTVQETQYF | TGTGCCAGCGCCCGGACAGTACAAGAGACCCAGTACTTC
TRBJ2-7 | - | TRBV2 | - | CASSEDGHQSSYEQYF | TGTGCCAGCAGTGAGGATGGACACCAGAGCTCCTACGAGCAGTACTTC
TRBJ1-5 | - | TRBV19 | - | CASSIGTSNQPQHF | TGTGCCAGTAGTATTGGGACGTCCAATCAGCCCCAGCATTTT
TRBJ2-2 | - | TRBV6-1 | many | CASDPGGAYTGELFF | TGTGCCAGCGACCCTGGGGGGGCCTACACCGGGGAGCTGTTTTTT
TRBJ2-6 | - | TRBV28 | many | CASKSGSGANVLTF | TGTGCCTCGAAGTCGGGGTCTGGGGCCAACGTCCTGACTTTC
TRBJ2-7 | - | TRBV29-1 | many | CSVGTETYEQYF | TGCAGCGTTGGCACAGAGACCTACGAGCAGTACTTC
TRBJ1-1 | TRBD1 | TRBV5-1 | - | CASSLDRTGNTEAFF | TGCGCCAGCAGCCTCGACAGGACAGGGAACACTGAAGCTTTCTTT
TRBJ2-7 | TRBD2 | TRBV6-5 | many | CASSWTSGRAGLEQYF | TGTGCCAGCAGCTGGACTAGCGGGAGGGCGGGTCTGGAGCAGTACTTC
TRBJ1-1 | - | TRBV12-3/TRBV12-4 | - | CASSLSAGAAEAFF | TGTGCCAGCAGTTTATCGGCGGGGGCCGCTGAAGCTTTCTTT
TRBJ1-2 | TRBD1 | TRBV2 | - | CASSGDRGVHYGYTF | TGTGCCAGCAGTGGGGACAGGGGCGTACACTATGGCTACACCTTC
TRBJ1-2 | - | TRBV12-3/TRBV12-4 | - | CASSYRLDGVNGYTF | TGTGCCAGCAGTTATCGGCTGGACGGAGTCAATGGCTACACCTTC
TRBJ2-7 | TRBD2 | TRBV7-9 | many | CASTYSGRAYEQYF | TGTGCCAGCACCTATAGCGGGAGGGCCTACGAGCAGTACTTC
TRBJ2-7 | - | TRBV5-1 | many | CASSLTGSGEQYF | TGCGCCAGCAGCTTAACGGGTTCCGGGGAGCAGTACTTC
TRBJ1-1 | - | TRBV18 | many | CASSPYSGAPTEAFF | TGTGCCAGCTCACCATATTCGGGGGCCCCTACTGAAGCTTTCTTT
TRBJ1-1 | - | TRBV6-1 | - | CASSDTGLENTEAFF | TGTGCCAGCAGTGATACAGGGCTGGAGAACACTGAAGCTTTCTTT
TRBJ1-1 | - | TRBV12-3/TRBV12-4 | many | CASSLRTQITTEAFF | TGTGCCAGCAGTTTGCGGACACAAATAACCACTGAAGCTTTCTTT
TRBJ1-2 | TRBD1 | TRBV7-2 | many | CASRTGQGGGGGYTF | TGTGCCAGCAGGACCGGACAGGGGGGTGGGGGTGGCTACACCTTC
TRBJ2-6 | - | TRBV30 | many | CAWSEGISGANVLTF | TGTGCCTGGAGCGAGGGGATCTCTGGGGCCAACGTCCTGACTTTC
TRBJ1-2 | TRBD1 | TRBV28 | many | CASRPQGRNYGYTF | TGTGCCAGCAGGCCACAGGGGCGTAACTATGGCTACACCTTC
TRBJ1-1 | - | TRBV12-3/TRBV12-4 | - | CASSLSLNEAFF | TGTGCCAGCAGTTTAAGCCTGAATGAAGCTTTCTTT
TRBJ1-3 | TRBD1 | TRBV20-1 | many | CSARLDRGTGNTIYF | TGCAGTGCTAGACTTGACAGGGGCACTGGAAACACCATATATTTT
TRBJ2-5 | TRBD2 | TRBV27 | many | CASTYWGAGGQETQYF | TGTGCCAGCACATATTGGGGAGCGGGAGGCCAAGAGACCCAGTACTTC
TRBJ2-7 | TRBD2 | TRBV7-2 | many | CASSAALAGGPYEQYF | TGTGCCAGCAGCGCCGCCCTAGCGGGAGGGCCCTACGAGCAGTACTTC
TRBJ1-5 | - | TRBV6-5 | - | CASSYSTGPQPQHF | TGTGCCAGCAGTTATTCGACAGGCCCTCAGCCCCAGCATTTT
TRBJ2-5 | - | TRBV28 | once | CASRGHETQYF | TGTGCCAGCAGGGGTCATGAGACCCAGTACTTC
TRBJ2-7 | - | TRBV5-1 | many | CASSSGGGKQYF | TGCGCCAGCAGCTCTGGTGGGGGGAAGCAGTACTTC
TRBJ1-5 | - | TRBV18 | many | CASSPQGGISNQPQHF | TGTGCCAGCTCACCACAGGGGGGAATAAGCAATCAGCCCCAGCATTTT
TRBJ2-6 | - | TRBV6-9 | many | CASTPRAASGANVLTF | TGTGCCAGCACTCCCCGGGCGGCCTCTGGGGCCAACGTCCTGACTTTC
TRBJ2-2 | - | TRBV7-9 | many | CASSPRTVNTGELFF | TGTGCCAGCAGCCCCAGGACGGTGAACACCGGGGAGCTGTTTTTT
TRBJ2-5 | - | TRBV3-1 | many | CASSHLQETQYF | TGTGCCAGCAGCCATTTACAAGAGACCCAGTACTTC
TRBJ2-7 | TRBD2 | TRBV28 | - | CASSLRGLAGAKSSYEQSF | TGTGCCAGCAGTTTAAGGGGACTAGCGGGAGCAAAAAGTTCCTACGAGCAGTCCTTC
TRBJ1-5 | - | TRBV12-3/TRBV12-4 | many | CASSGTARPQHF | TGTGCCAGCAGCGGGACCGCTCGGCCCCAGCATTTT
TRBJ2-7 | - | TRBV20-1 | many | CSATAEGQDLYEQYF | TGCAGTGCTACCGCGGAGGGACAAGACCTTTACGAGCAGTACTTC
TRBJ1-2 | - | TRBV10-3 | many | CAISERGDYGYTF | TGTGCCATCAGTGAGCGGGGAGACTATGGCTACACCTTC
TRBJ1-1 | - | TRBV28 | many | CASRASDRMNTEAFF | TGTGCCAGCAGGGCCTCCGACCGGATGAACACTGAAGCTTTCTTT
TRBJ2-7 | TRBD1 | TRBV12-3/TRBV12-4 | many | CASSLTGGGEQYF | TGTGCCAGCAGTCTGACAGGGGGAGGCGAGCAGTACTTC
TRBJ2-5 | TRBD2 | TRBV9 | - | CASSVGALAGGRGDQETQYF | TGTGCCAGCAGCGTAGGGGCACTAGCGGGAGGGCGAGGGGACCAAGAGACCCAGTACTTC
TRBJ2-7 | - | TRBV30 | many | CAWSALDYEQYF | TGTGCCTGGAGTGCTCTAGACTACGAGCAGTACTTC
TRBJ2-5 | - | TRBV20-1 | many | CSAFGTRQETQYF | TGCAGTGCTTTCGGGACAAGACAAGAGACCCAGTACTTC